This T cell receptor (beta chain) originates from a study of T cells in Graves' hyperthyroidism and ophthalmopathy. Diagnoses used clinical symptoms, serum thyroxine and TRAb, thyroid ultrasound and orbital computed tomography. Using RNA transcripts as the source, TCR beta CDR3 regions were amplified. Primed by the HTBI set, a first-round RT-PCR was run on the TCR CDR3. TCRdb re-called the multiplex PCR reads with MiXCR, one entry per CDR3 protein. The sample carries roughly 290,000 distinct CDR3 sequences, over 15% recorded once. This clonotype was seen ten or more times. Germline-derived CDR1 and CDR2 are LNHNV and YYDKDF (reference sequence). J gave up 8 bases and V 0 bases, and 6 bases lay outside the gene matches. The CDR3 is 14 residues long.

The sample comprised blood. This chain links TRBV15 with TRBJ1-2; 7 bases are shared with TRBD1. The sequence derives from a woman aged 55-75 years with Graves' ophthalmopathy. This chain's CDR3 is CATSREGGGAGYTF. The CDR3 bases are TGTGCCACCAGCAGAGAAGGAGGGGGCGCGGGCTACACCTTC.